One and the same sample provided the 25 T cell receptor beta chains below, sequenced in a study of cytomegalovirus exposure and HLA in healthy donors. Primers: 60 Vbeta forward and 13 Jbeta reverse. Produced via immunoSEQ multiplex PCR; TCRdb's table is partial and in-frame only. Of about 140,000 clones listed, roughly 76% are singletons. Sequenced input: PBMCs. The receptors stem from a woman in her 40s in good health and CMV-seronegative.

The chain has TRBV6-5 and TRBJ2-1; 7 nucleotides line up with TRBD2. Trimming took 2 bases from V and 0 from J; bases not matched to a gene: 4. CDR1 and CDR2 (germline): MNHEY, SVGAGI. This CDR3 is built from 16 residues. The CDR3: CASSYGGGSSYNEQFF. CDR3 coding DNA: TGTGCCAGCAGTTACGGGGGGGGGAGCTCCTACAATGAGCAGTTCTTC.

The table lists this clone with a few counts. The rearrangement links TRBV4-3 to TRBJ1-2, with 8 bases aligning to TRBD1. The V gene end was trimmed by 0 bases and the J gene end by 3 bases; junction bases not matched to a gene: 6. Germline V CDR1 and CDR2: LGHNA, YSLEER. This CDR3 is built from 16 residues. CDR3 sequence: CASSQDADRGDYGYTF. Written as DNA, the CDR3 is TGCGCCAGCAGCCAAGATGCAGACAGGGGTGACTATGGCTACACCTTC.

This chain uses TRBV7-9 with TRBJ1-1, with D perhaps matching TRBD1 (5 bases). Germline lookup yields CDR1 SEHNR and CDR2 FQNEAQ (reference sequence). The CDR3 totals 13 residues. Between the trimmed V and J ends, which lost 3 bases and 3 bases, there was a span of 8 bases. The CDR3 spells CASSFRDYTEAFF. As DNA, the CDR3 is TGTGCCAGCAGCTTCAGGGACTACACTGAAGCTTTCTTT.

This clone was picked up a small number of times. The chain couples TRBV6-5 to TRBJ2-1, with a weak D call TRBD1 (7 bases). Per the germline V gene, CDR1 is MNHEY and CDR2 is SVGAGI. The CDR3 runs 13 residues. Trimming shortened V by 10 bases and J by 7 bases, and 17 bases separated the two germline ends. The CDR3 DNA reads as TGTGCCACCCGGTGGCCAGGGGGGAATGAGCAGTTCTTC. Its protein is CATRWPGGNEQFF.

This chain links TRBV2 with TRBJ1-4; 7 bases align to TRBD1. The CDR3 is 18 amino acids. The germline V gene encodes CDR1 SNHLY and CDR2 FYNNEI. Germline trimming cut 6 bases from V and 0 bases from J; bases unmatched to any gene: 13. The CDR3 nucleotides read TGTGCCAGCAGACGTACAGGGGAAGTGGATGCAACTAATGAAAAACTGTTTTTT. Protein: CASRRTGEVDATNEKLFF. Full variable domain (rest looked up from reference TRBV2 and TRBJ1-4): EPEVTQTPSHQVTQMGQEVILRCVPISNHLYFYWYRQILGQKVEFLVSFYNNEISEKSEIFDDQFSVERPDGSNFTLKIRSTKLEDSAMYFCASRRTGEVDATNEKLFFGSGTQLSVL.

V gene TRBV4-2 combines with J gene TRBJ1-3; TRBD1 matches 7 bases. V dropped 6 bases and J dropped 2; count of bases not matched to a gene: 16. CDR3 length equals 18 residues. CDR1 and CDR2 from the germline V gene are LGHNA and YNFKEQ. The CDR3 region has the DNA TGTGCCAGCAGTCAGAGCCAGGGGGTTCCCAACGCTGGAAACACCATATATTTT. Amino acid sequence: CASSQSQGVPNAGNTIYF.

The J gene is TRBJ2-1, the V gene TRBV7-6, with TRBD1 identical over 9 bases. The CDR3 loop spans 16 amino acids. CDR1 SGHVS and CDR2 FNYEAQ come from the germline V gene. Trimming took 5 bases from V and 12 from J; bases not matched to a gene: 17. In DNA, the CDR3 is TGTGCCAGCAGCCCGGTAACAGGGGGCGCGAAATTCGGGCAGTTCTTC. Protein: CASSPVTGGAKFGQFF.

The genes are TRBV7-2 and TRBJ1-4; D possibly corresponds to TRBD1 (5 bases). The CDR3 contains 14 residues. The germline V gene encodes CDR1 SGHTA and CDR2 FQGNSA. Between the trimmed V and J ends, which lost 6 bases and 2 bases, there was a span of 10 bases. In DNA form, the CDR3 reads TGTGCCAGCAGACAACAGGAGACTAATGAAAAACTGTTTTTT. It is translated as CASRQQETNEKLFF.

The V call is TRBV6-6, the J call TRBJ1-5; 8 bases match TRBD1. Looked up from germline, CDR1 is MNHNY and CDR2 is SVGAGI (reference sequence). This CDR3 region has 16 residues. Unmatched junction bases numbered 7, after V lost 2 bases and J lost 4 bases. CDR3 protein: CASSYDGQGRNQPQHF. As DNA, the CDR3 is TGTGCCAGCAGTTACGATGGACAGGGACGAAATCAGCCCCAGCATTTT.

This clone was seen only a few times. The junction departs from the called germline gene at one end, perhaps through a read error. The chain has TRBV7-7 and TRBJ2-1; the match to TRBD1 covers 9 bases. Germline V lookup: CDR1 SSHAT, CDR2 FNYEAQ (reference sequence). The CDR3 is 16 residues long. CDR3 loop: CASSPGQGGWYNEQFF. CDR3 bases: TGTGCTAGCAGCCCGGGACAGGGAGGTTGGTACAATGAGCAGTTCTTC. The full variable domain, in which reference TRBV7-7 and TRBJ2-1 provide the parts outside the CDR3, is GAGVSQSPRYKVTKRGQDVTLRCDPISSHATLYWYQQALGQGPEFLTYFNYEAQPDKSGLPSDRFSAERPEGSISTLTIQRTEQRDSAMYRCASSPGQGGWYNEQFFGPGTRLTVL.

This chain's CDR3 is CATSRGQANTDTQYF. The CDR3 coding sequence is TGTGCCACCAGCAGGGGACAGGCGAACACAGATACGCAGTATTTT. V and J are TRBV15 and TRBJ2-3; TRBD1 agrees at 8 bases. Unmatched junction bases numbered 4, after V lost 3 bases and J lost 2 bases. CDR1 is LNHNV and CDR2 is YYDKDF in the germline V gene (reference sequence). There are 15 residues in the CDR3.

In this sample, this clone turned up a few times. This chain connects TRBV27 to TRBJ1-1; the match to TRBD1 covers 8 bases. This CDR3 is built from 15 residues. CDR1 and CDR2 from the germline V gene are MNHEY and SMNVEV (reference sequence). After removal of 0 bases from V and 1 base from J, the junction contained 1 base not matched to a gene. Here the CDR3 DNA reads TGTGCCAGCAGTTTATCCGGGACAGGGAACACTGAAGCTTTCTTT. Protein: CASSLSGTGNTEAFF.

The CDR3, as DNA: TGTGCCAGCAGCCAGGGGGGCGGATTTGATACGCAGTATTTT. Amino acid sequence: CASSQGGGFDTQYF. The gene calls are TRBV7-2 and TRBJ2-3; D may be TRBD1 (7 bases). The CDR3 is made up of 14 amino acids. V was trimmed by 5 bases and J by 6 bases, leaving 15 bases between them. CDR1 is SGHTA, CDR2 FQGNSA, per germline. Filled out from reference TRBV7-2 and TRBJ2-3, the complete variable domain reads GAGVSQSPSNKVTEKGKDVELRCDPISGHTALYWYRQSLGQGLEFLIYFQGNSAPDKSGLPSDRFSAERTGGSVSTLTIQRTQQEDSAVYLCASSQGGGFDTQYFGPGTRLTVL.

The chain carries TRBV14 and TRBJ1-5; D call uncertain. CDR1 and CDR2 (germline): SGHDN, FVKESK. The V and J ends lost 2 bases and 1 base respectively, with 6 bases between them. This CDR3 has 14 amino acids. The CDR3 nucleotides are TGTGCCAGCAGCCAAAGTGGCAGCAATCAGCCCCAGCATTTT. The encoded protein is CASSQSGSNQPQHF.

The chain links TRBV2 to TRBJ2-4; 11 bases are shared with TRBD1. V dropped 7 bases and J dropped 7; count of bases not matched to a gene: 15. This CDR3 contains 17 residues. Germline V CDR1 and CDR2: SNHLY, FYNNEI. CDR3 in amino acids: CASTSNHPGTGGNIQYF. The CDR3 nucleotides are TGTGCCAGCACCTCAAACCACCCCGGGACAGGGGGGAACATTCAGTACTTC.

This sequence joins TRBV4-1 and TRBJ1-6, with a possible D match to TRBD1 (6 bases). The CDR3 runs to 16 residues. V was trimmed by 3 bases and J by 3 bases, leaving 12 bases between them. In germline, CDR1 is MGHRA, CDR2 YSYEKL. CDR3 nucleotide sequence: TGCGCCAGCAGCCACCCGGACAGCCTCTATAATTCACCCCTCCACTTT. Translating gives CASSHPDSLYNSPLHF.

The rearrangement links TRBV6-1 to TRBJ1-6; 10 bases agree with TRBD1. The junction had 5 bases not matched to a gene; V was cut back by 3 bases and J by 9 bases. The CDR3 sequence is 15 residues long. In germline, CDR1 is MNHNS, CDR2 SASEGT. This CDR3 is CASSDRDRGSSPLHF. Written as DNA, the CDR3 is TGTGCCAGCAGTGACCGGGACAGGGGTAGTTCACCCCTCCACTTT.

This chain uses TRBV6-1 with TRBJ1-3; D remains unclear. Trimming stripped 5 bases from V and 3 bases from J, with 11 bases between. The germline V gene encodes CDR1 MNHNS and CDR2 SASEGT. CDR3 length equals 14 residues. CDR3 in DNA: TGTGCCAGCAGTAAGGCGGCATTTGGAAACACCATATATTTT. Amino acid sequence: CASSKAAFGNTIYF.

The chain has TRBV5-1 and TRBJ2-2, with a tentative D call TRBD1 (5 bases). This CDR3 has 14 residues. Looked up from germline, CDR1 is SGHRS and CDR2 is YFSETQ. Trimming shortened V by 2 bases and J by 9 bases, and 14 bases separated the two germline ends. CDR3 in amino acids: CASSLGQGKRELFF. CDR3 sequence (DNA): TGCGCCAGCAGCTTAGGGCAGGGCAAACGGGAGCTGTTTTTT.

The genes are TRBV9 and TRBJ1-1, with 10 bases that match TRBD1. Germline V gives CDR1 SGDLS, CDR2 YYNGEE. V lost 0 bases to trimming and J lost 4 bases; unmatched junction nucleotides: 9. The CDR3 is made up of 17 amino acids. The CDR3 bases are TGTGCCAGCAGCGTAGGGGGGGGGACAGGGGTGTTCACTGAAGCTTTCTTT. It is translated as CASSVGGGTGVFTEAFF. The full variable domain, completed using reference TRBV9 and TRBJ1-1, is DSGVTQTPKHLITATGQRVTLRCSPRSGDLSVYWYQQSLDQGLQFLIQYYNGEERAKGNILERFSAQQFPDLHSELNLSSLELGDSALYFCASSVGGGTGVFTEAFFGQGTRLTVV.

The V call is TRBV5-3, the J call TRBJ2-3; 7 positions match TRBD2. TRBV5-3 is an ORF, with its function uncertain. V lost 4 bases, J lost 1 base, and 9 bases stayed unmatched. The CDR3 covers 16 residues. CDR3 DNA sequence: TGTGCCAGAAGCGGGGGGGGGTCGACCGGCACAGATACGCAGTATTTT. Protein: CARSGGGSTGTDTQYF.

This rearrangement joins TRBV5-4 to TRBJ1-3; tentatively, D is TRBD1 (5 bases). Germline loops: CDR1 SGHNT, CDR2 YYREEE (reference sequence). CDR3 length: 15 amino acids. The V gene lost 3 bases and the J gene lost 4 bases, with 14 bases spanning the gap. As DNA, the CDR3 is TGTGCCAGCAGCTCAAAACCCAAGGGGGGAAACACCATATATTTT. As protein: CASSSKPKGGNTIYF.

The rearrangement joins TRBV6-5 to TRBJ2-5, with D tentatively TRBD1 (5 bases). The germline V and J ends were trimmed by 0 bases and 2 bases, with 10 bases remaining between them. The CDR3 has 15 amino acids. CDR1 is MNHEY, CDR2 SVGAGI, per germline. The CDR3 bases are TGTGCCAGCAGTTACTCGAGACAGTATCAAGAGACCCAGTACTTC. Amino acids: CASSYSRQYQETQYF.

This chain uses TRBV2 with TRBJ2-2; D is perhaps TRBD1 (6 bases). Between the trimmed V and J ends, which lost 8 bases and 3 bases, there was a span of 13 bases. Germline V lookup: CDR1 SNHLY, CDR2 FYNNEI. The CDR3 consists of 14 residues. The DNA for the CDR3 is TGTGCCAGCGAAACAGGGCTAGACACCGGGGAGCTGTTTTTT. Protein sequence: CASETGLDTGELFF.

The chain employs TRBV18 and TRBJ2-6; no reliable D call. V dropped 1 base and J dropped 1 base, with 11 bases sitting between them. The CDR3 has 17 amino acids. Germline CDR1 and CDR2: KGHSH and LQKENI. Written as DNA, the CDR3 is TGTGCCAGCTCACCACGGCTTCCCGGGTCTGGGGCCAACGTCCTGACTTTC. Translated, it gives CASSPRLPGSGANVLTF.